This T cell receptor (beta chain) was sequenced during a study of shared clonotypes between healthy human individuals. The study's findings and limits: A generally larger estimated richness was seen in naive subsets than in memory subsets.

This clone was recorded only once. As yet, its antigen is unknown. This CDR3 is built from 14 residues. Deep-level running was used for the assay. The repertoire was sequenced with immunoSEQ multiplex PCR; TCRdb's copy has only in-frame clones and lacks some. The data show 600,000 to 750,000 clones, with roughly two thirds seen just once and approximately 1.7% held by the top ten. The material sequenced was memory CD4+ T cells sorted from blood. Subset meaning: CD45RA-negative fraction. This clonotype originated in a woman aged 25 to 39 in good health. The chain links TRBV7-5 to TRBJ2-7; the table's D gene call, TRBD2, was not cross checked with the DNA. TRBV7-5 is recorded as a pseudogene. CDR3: CVRSLLTGGQEQYF. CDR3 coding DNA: TGTGTCAGAAGCTTATTGACGGGGGGTCAAGAGCAGTACTTC.